One sample yielded the 24 T cell receptor beta chains listed below, sequenced in a study of blood T cells in healthy people across ages. A second PCR of roughly 7 to 11 cycles used a sample-barcoded 5' primer and a J-beta primer mix. TCRdb re-derived calls from the 5' RACE reads in MiXCR, one entry per CDR3 protein. The sample lists 2 million or so distinct CDR3 sequences; just under 50% were seen once. The sequenced sample consisted of blood. The receptors shown here come from a woman in her forties in good health.

This rearrangement joins TRBV12-3 or TRBV12-4 to TRBJ1-2; 9 bases line up with TRBD1. CDR3 size: 15 residues. Losses at the gene ends were 5 bases for V and 8 bases for J; bases not matched to a gene: 12. The CDR3 coding sequence is TGTGCCAGCAGTCAGACCGAACCGGGACAGGGAGGCTACACCTTC. It yields the protein CASSQTEPGQGGYTF.

This chain links TRBV5-5 with TRBJ2-1; 7 bases align to TRBD2. Trimming cost V 3 bases and J 8 bases; bases outside gene matches: 8. The CDR3 has 14 residues. Germline values: CDR1 SGHKS, CDR2 YYEKEE (reference sequence). Here the CDR3 DNA reads TGTGCCAGCAGCTACAGCGGGGAGTACTATGAGCAGTTCTTC. Encoded protein: CASSYSGEYYEQFF.

This chain connects TRBV3-1 to TRBJ2-5; TRBD2 aligns across 10 bases. This CDR3 has 16 residues. CDR1 and CDR2 from the germline V gene are LGHDT and YNNKEL (reference sequence). J gave up 3 bases and V 0 bases, and 4 bases lay outside the gene matches. Here the CDR3 DNA reads TGTGCCAGCAGCCAAGATGAGCTAGCGGGGGAAGAGACCCAGTACTTC. It encodes CASSQDELAGEETQYF.

The V and J genes are TRBV27 and TRBJ1-4, with D perhaps matching TRBD1 (5 bases). Trimming took 1 base from V and 8 from J, leaving 17 bases between them. The CDR3 has 16 amino acids. CDR1 is MNHEY and CDR2 is SMNVEV in the germline V gene (reference sequence). CDR3 in amino acids: CASSLYPPGFGEKLFF. CDR3 DNA: TGTGCCAGCAGTTTATATCCTCCAGGGTTTGGAGAAAAACTGTTTTTT.

The V call is TRBV7-9, the J call TRBJ2-1; the D is unclear. The CDR3 has 15 amino acids. The V end was cut by 5 bases, the J end by 13 bases, with 24 bases between. Germline CDR1 reads SEHNR; CDR2 reads FQNEAQ (reference sequence). The CDR3 reads CASSLGRAIEETQFF. Written as DNA, the CDR3 is TGTGCCAGCAGCCTTGGTCGGGCTATCGAAGAGACCCAGTTCTTC.

The chain links TRBV27 to TRBJ2-5; TRBD1 agrees at 10 bases. CDR1 is MNHEY and CDR2 is SMNVEV in the germline V gene (reference sequence). V lost 11 bases to trimming and J lost 4 bases; unmatched junction nucleotides: 7. The CDR3 is made up of 13 amino acids. CDR3 loop: CAAGTGDGETQYF. CDR3 bases: TGTGCCGCCGGGACAGGGGACGGAGAGACCCAGTACTTC.

This clonotype was observed a handful of times. The chain employs TRBV20-1 and TRBJ2-5, with D perhaps matching TRBD2 (5 bases). V lost 1 base to trimming and J lost 1 base, with 13 bases between them. The germline V gene encodes CDR1 DFQATT and CDR2 SNEGSKA (reference sequence). This CDR3 is built from 15 residues. In DNA, the CDR3 is TGCAGTGCTAGAGGCGGGCCCCAGATCCAAGAGACCCAGTACTTC. Protein sequence: CSARGGPQIQETQYF.

This clonotype was picked up a small number of times. The V call is TRBV4-3, the J call TRBJ2-5, with 8 positions matching TRBD2. The CDR3 length is 15 residues. V dropped 4 bases and J dropped 4; count of bases not matched to a gene: 8. Germline V gene sequence: CDR1 LGHNA, CDR2 YSLEER. CDR3 nucleotide sequence: TGCGCCAGCAGCCGACTAGCGTACGCCGGAGAGACCCAGTACTTC. This gives the protein CASSRLAYAGETQYF.

This sequence joins TRBV20-1 and TRBJ2-3, with 7 positions matching TRBD1. V was pared by 0 bases and J by 6 bases, with 9 bases of the junction left unmatched. The CDR3 has 15 amino acids. CDR1 DFQATT and CDR2 SNEGSKA come from the germline V gene (reference sequence). The CDR3 DNA follows: TGCAGTGCTAGAGATTTCGCAGGGGGTACCGATACGCAGTATTTT. Amino acid sequence: CSARDFAGGTDTQYF.

This clonotype was detected only a few times. This chain uses TRBV4-2 with TRBJ1-5; a weak D match, TRBD1 (5 bases). V was shortened by 0 bases and J by 5 bases, with 14 bases between the two germline ends. The germline V gene encodes CDR1 LGHNA and CDR2 YNFKEQ. The CDR3 sequence is 16 residues long. Here the CDR3 reads CASSQDSGRADQPQHF. For the CDR3, the DNA is TGTGCCAGCAGCCAAGATTCCGGCAGGGCCGATCAGCCCCAGCATTTT.

V gene TRBV20-1 combines with J gene TRBJ1-2, with 9 positions matching TRBD1. The length of the CDR3 is 17 residues. Trimming at V came to 0 bases and at J to 1 base, leaving 9 bases not matched to a gene. CDR1 and CDR2 (germline): DFQATT, SNEGSKA (reference sequence). CDR3 DNA sequence: TGCAGTGCTAGAGATAAACAGGGGGCCCACATTAACTATGGCTACACCTTC. Its translation: CSARDKQGAHINYGYTF.

This clonotype occurred a few times. The chain recombines TRBV5-1 with TRBJ2-1; maybe TRBD2 (5 bases). V was pared by 3 bases and J by 10 bases, with 17 bases between. Germline V gives CDR1 SGHRS, CDR2 YFSETQ. The CDR3 runs 14 residues. Written as DNA, the CDR3 is TGCGCCAGCAGCTCGGACTGGCTAAAGGTGGAGCAGTTCTTC. Its translation is CASSSDWLKVEQFF.

The gene calls are TRBV20-1 and TRBJ2-7; D ambiguous. The ends were cut back, 5 bases at V and 0 bases at J, with 11 bases in the middle. Germline CDR1 is DFQATT and CDR2 is SNEGSKA (reference sequence). The CDR3 consists of 13 residues. For the CDR3, the DNA is TGCAGTGCTCCCCTCTACCGCTCCTACGAGCAGTACTTC. Protein: CSAPLYRSYEQYF.

This clonotype was seen repeatedly, ten times or more. The chain combines TRBV7-2 with TRBJ2-5; 8 nucleotides line up with TRBD2. V lost 6 bases, J lost 0 bases, and 3 bases stayed unmatched. This CDR3 contains 14 residues. Germline assignment: CDR1 SGHTA and CDR2 FQGNSA. The CDR3 reads CASSSGGDQETQYF. The CDR3 bases are TGTGCCAGCAGTTCCGGGGGGGACCAAGAGACCCAGTACTTC.

This clonotype was recorded a few times. This chain links TRBV20-1 with TRBJ2-4; D not certain. V lost 3 bases and J lost 2, with 11 bases in between. The V gene's germline CDR1 is DFQATT and CDR2 SNEGSKA (reference sequence). The CDR3 is 14 residues long. The CDR3 DNA follows: TGCAGTGCTAGCTCCGGTGTACCCAAAAACATTCAGTACTTC. Residues: CSASSGVPKNIQYF.

The V call is TRBV3-1, the J call TRBJ2-3, with 7 positions matching TRBD2. The germline CDR1 and CDR2 sequences are LGHDT and YNNKEL (reference sequence). Trimming at V came to 1 base and at J to 2 bases, leaving 9 bases not matched to a gene. The CDR3 length is 17 residues. The CDR3 region is CASSQVTASGNTDTQYF. CDR3 DNA sequence: TGTGCCAGCAGCCAAGTGACGGCTAGCGGTAACACAGATACGCAGTATTTT.

This clonotype was found a few times. J is TRBJ2-1 and V is TRBV3-1; D is uncertain. The V and J ends lost 1 base and 15 bases respectively, with 13 bases between them. CDR3 length equals 12 residues. Per germline, CDR1 LGHDT and CDR2 YNNKEL (reference sequence). CDR3 sequence: CASSQVGSRTFF. The CDR3 DNA follows: TGTGCCAGCAGCCAAGTCGGGTCTAGAACGTTCTTC.

This clonotype showed up just a few times. This chain connects TRBV25-1 to TRBJ2-1; 8 bases map to TRBD1. The germline V gene encodes CDR1 MGHDK and CDR2 SYGVNS. The CDR3 spans 14 residues. The J segment lost 2 bases and the V segment lost 4 bases, leaving 1 base of the junction unmatched. For the CDR3, the DNA is TGTGCCAGCAGTGGGGGACAGGCCTACAATGAGCAGTTCTTC. This translates into CASSGGQAYNEQFF.

The J gene is TRBJ2-3, the V gene TRBV28, with D hard to call. The V gene lost 5 bases and the J gene lost 0 bases, with 15 bases spanning the gap. The CDR3 extends over 16 amino acids. Germline V gives CDR1 MDHEN, CDR2 SYDVKM. DNA of the CDR3: TGTGCCAGCAGTCACCCGGTAGCAACAAGCACAGATACGCAGTATTTT. It yields the protein CASSHPVATSTDTQYF.

This clonotype occurred once. The chain uses TRBV6-2 or TRBV6-3 and TRBJ1-5, with D tentatively TRBD1 (5 bases). CDR1 and CDR2 (germline): MNHEY, SVGEGT. This CDR3 is 16 amino acids long. V was pared by 6 bases and J by 3 bases, with 18 bases between. CDR3 region: CASSSTATVINQPQHF. In nucleotides, the CDR3 is TGTGCCAGCAGCTCAACCGCGACAGTGATCAATCAGCCCCAGCATTTT.

The chain combines TRBV4-3 with TRBJ2-1, with 9 bases aligning to TRBD1. The V and J ends lost 1 base and 1 base, in that order; junction bases with no gene match: 8. Germline V gene sequence: CDR1 LGHNA, CDR2 YSLEER. This CDR3 has 18 residues. The CDR3, as DNA: TGCGCCAGCAGCCAAGTCGCGGGGACAGGGACATCCTACAATGAGCAGTTCTTC. It is translated as CASSQVAGTGTSYNEQFF.

In this sample, this clonotype turned up once. The V and J genes are TRBV29-1 and TRBJ2-4; TRBD2 matches at 7 bases. Trimming took 4 bases from V and 2 from J; bases not matched to a gene: 5. The CDR3 is 14 residues long. Looked up from germline, CDR1 is SQVTM and CDR2 is ANQGSEA. In DNA, the CDR3 is TGCAGCGTTGGGGGAGGGAGGACCAAAAACATTCAGTACTTC. Translation gives CSVGGGRTKNIQYF.

This clonotype appeared a few times. The chain is built from TRBV7-9 and TRBJ2-3; D may be TRBD2 (6 bases). The CDR3 spans 15 residues. The germline CDR1 and CDR2 sequences are SEHNR and FQNEAQ (reference sequence). Trimming took off 3 bases at V and 13 bases at J, with 23 bases between the two ends. This CDR3 reads CASSFEGGAGWGKYF. The CDR3 DNA reads TGTGCCAGCAGCTTTGAGGGAGGTGCGGGGTGGGGAAAGTATTTT.

This sequence joins TRBV20-1 and TRBJ1-2, with D unresolved. Germline V gene sequence: CDR1 DFQATT, CDR2 SNEGSKA (reference sequence). The V end lost 0 bases, the J end lost 4 bases, and 3 bases lay between the germline ends. This CDR3 spans 11 amino acids. In nucleotides, the CDR3 is TGCAGTGCTAGAGAGCCCTATGGCTACACCTTC. Amino acid sequence: CSAREPYGYTF.